The 21 T cell receptor beta chains given below trace back to one sample, sequenced in a study of T cell responses to AZD1222 COVID-19 vaccine. Assay used: immunoSEQ multiplex PCR; TCRdb lists only in-frame clones, some missing. The sample carries over 90,000 clones, around nine tenths recorded once. Sequenced material: peripheral blood, taken 28 days after the second AZD1222 dose. The receptors come from an adult who received the AZD1222 COVID-19 vaccine.

A few counts support this clone. The genes are TRBV3-1 (or the pseudogene TRBV3-2) and TRBJ1-1; no reliable D call. CDR3 size: 12 residues. Germline V gene sequence: CDR1 LGHDT, CDR2 YNNKEL (reference sequence). Deletions cut 4 bases from V and 1 base from J, with 4 bases between. CDR3 sequence reads: CASSLRNTEAFF. CDR3 DNA: TGTGCCAGCAGCCTAAGGAACACTGAAGCTTTCTTT.

The rearrangement links TRBV5-5 to TRBJ2-7; 10 bases fit TRBD1. The CDR3 has 15 residues. V was pared by 2 bases and J by 4 bases, with 6 bases of the junction left unmatched. CDR1 is SGHKS, CDR2 YYEKEE, per germline (reference sequence). CDR3 bases: TGTGCCAGCAGCTTTCAGACAGGGGGCATTTACGAGCAGTACTTC. Translation gives CASSFQTGGIYEQYF.

In this sample, this clone turned up once. Written as DNA, the CDR3 is TGTGCCAGCAGTTTCTACCCCGGGACAGGGATTTATAGCAATCAGCCCCAGCATTTT. Protein sequence: CASSFYPGTGIYSNQPQHF. The chain employs TRBV6-2 or TRBV6-3 and TRBJ1-5, with 9 positions matching TRBD1. This CDR3 region has 19 residues. The V and J ends lost 4 bases and 0 bases, in that order; junction bases with no gene match: 13. Germline-derived CDR1 and CDR2 are MNHEY and SVGEGT.

This chain uses TRBV4-1 with TRBJ1-1; maybe TRBD1 (5 bases). V was cut by 0 bases and J by 1 base, with 15 bases left in between. Germline V CDR1 and CDR2: MGHRA, YSYEKL. The CDR3 is made up of 17 amino acids. This CDR3 is CASSQDRSGRRNTEAFF. In nucleotides, the CDR3 is TGCGCCAGCAGCCAAGATCGGTCAGGGAGGAGGAACACTGAAGCTTTCTTT.

This chain links TRBV2 with TRBJ1-2, with TRBD1 as a possible D gene (5 bases). In germline, CDR1 is SNHLY, CDR2 FYNNEI. The CDR3 covers 14 residues. The ends were cut back, 6 bases at V and 0 bases at J, with 11 bases in the middle. The CDR3 DNA sequence: TGTGCCAGCAGCCGGGACTCTACTAACTATGGCTACACCTTC. This sequence encodes CASSRDSTNYGYTF.

This clone showed up just once. The chain carries TRBV7-9 and TRBJ1-1, with D tentatively TRBD1 (5 bases). The CDR3 runs 17 residues. Germline CDR1 is SEHNR and CDR2 is FQNEAQ (reference sequence). V was cut by 5 bases and J by 5 bases, with 24 bases left in between. In DNA, the CDR3 is TGTGCCAGCAGCAAGGACACGAAGGGGAATTTTGGTACTGAAGCTTTCTTT. This sequence encodes CASSKDTKGNFGTEAFF.

In DNA form, the CDR3 reads TGTGCCAGCAGCTTAACGGCCTCTGGAAGGGGTGGCTACACCTTC. This codes for CASSLTASGRGGYTF. This chain joins TRBV7-3 and TRBJ1-2; possible D gene TRBD1, 5 bases. V was shortened by 0 bases and J by 7 bases, with 15 bases between the two germline ends. Germline-derived CDR1 and CDR2 are SGHTA and FQGTGA. This CDR3 contains 15 residues.

The chain uses TRBV27 and TRBJ1-1; the D gene is possibly TRBD1 (5 bases). The CDR3 extends over 15 amino acids. CDR1 and CDR2 from the germline V gene are MNHEY and SMNVEV (reference sequence). V shed 7 bases and J shed 1 base, with 16 bases lying between them. The chain's CDR3 is CASTHSGRQNTEAFF. The DNA of the CDR3 is TGTGCCAGCACCCACTCGGGACGGCAGAACACTGAAGCTTTCTTT.

CDR3 DNA: TGCGCCAGCAGCCAAGATCCCGGAGGGGGCGGATACAATGAGCAGTTCTTC. This codes for CASSQDPGGGGYNEQFF. J is TRBJ2-1 and V is TRBV4-1, with a tentative D call TRBD1 (7 bases). The CDR3 spans 17 residues. V lost 0 bases and J lost 4, with 16 bases in between. Looked up from germline, CDR1 is MGHRA and CDR2 is YSYEKL.

The CDR3 loop is CASRRELNTEAFF. The DNA for the CDR3 is TGTGCCAGCAGGAGAGAGCTGAACACTGAAGCTTTCTTT. The chain carries TRBV7-3 and TRBJ1-1; D unclear. Deletions cut 6 bases from V and 0 bases from J, with 8 bases between. From germline, CDR1 is SGHTA and CDR2 FQGTGA. The CDR3 contains 13 residues.

The chain combines TRBV7-8 with TRBJ2-4; D remains unclear. V shed 5 bases and J shed 1 base, with 15 bases lying between them. This CDR3 is 16 amino acids long. CDR1 SGHVS and CDR2 FQNEAQ come from the germline V gene. CDR3 amino acids: CASSAHRIGAKNIQYF. The DNA of the CDR3 is TGTGCCAGCAGCGCACACAGAATCGGGGCCAAAAACATTCAGTACTTC.

The chain couples TRBV16 to TRBJ1-5; a weak D match, TRBD1 (6 bases). V lost 4 bases, J lost 6 bases, and 13 bases lay in between. The CDR3 is 14 amino acids. Germline V gene lookup returns CDR1 KGHSY and CDR2 FQNENV. CDR3 DNA: TGTGCCAGCAGCCCCGACAGGACCCGTCAGCCCCAGCATTTT. Encoded protein: CASSPDRTRQPQHF.

The chain has TRBV3-1 (or the pseudogene TRBV3-2) and TRBJ2-7; perhaps TRBD1 as D (6 bases). V was cut by 1 base and J by 7 bases, with 17 bases left in between. In germline, CDR1 is LGHDT, CDR2 YNNKEL (reference sequence). CDR3 length: 15 amino acids. The CDR3 DNA is TGTGCCAGCAGCCAAGGTGCAGGGGCCTCTGGGGAGCAGTACTTC. Encoded protein: CASSQGAGASGEQYF.

This chain uses TRBV5-6 with TRBJ1-3; 10 nucleotides align to TRBD1. The germline gives CDR1 SGHDT, CDR2 YYEEEE. The CDR3 is 16 residues long. Trimming took 2 bases from V and 4 from J; bases not matched to a gene: 6. CDR3 sequence (DNA): TGTGCCAGCAGCTTTACCGGGACAGGGGCCGGAAACACCATATATTTT. Protein sequence: CASSFTGTGAGNTIYF. The full variable domain, in which reference TRBV5-6 and TRBJ1-3 provide the parts outside the CDR3, is DAGVTQSPTHLIKTRGQQVTLRCSPKSGHDTVSWYQQALGQGPQFIFQYYEEEERQRGNFPDRFSGHQFPNYSSELNVNALLLGDSALYLCASSFTGTGAGNTIYFGEGSWLTVV.

The CDR3 is CASSLARGGYEQYF. Here the CDR3 DNA reads TGTGCCAGCAGCTTGGCCAGGGGGGGCTACGAGCAGTACTTC. This sequence joins TRBV5-4 and TRBJ2-7, with D possibly being TRBD1 or TRBD2 (7 bases each). This CDR3 comprises 14 residues. The germline V and J ends were trimmed by 0 bases and 3 bases, with 10 bases remaining between them. Germline V gene sequence: CDR1 SGHNT, CDR2 YYREEE (reference sequence). Looking up the rest from reference TRBV5-4 and TRBJ2-7 gives the full variable domain: ETGVTQSPTHLIKTRGQQVTLRCSSQSGHNTVSWYQQALGQGPQFIFQYYREEENGRGNFPPRFSGLQFPNYSSELNVNALELDDSALYLCASSLARGGYEQYFGPGTRLTVT.

V and J are TRBV9 and TRBJ2-1; possible D gene TRBD2, 7 bases. Germline V CDR1 and CDR2: SGDLS, YYNGEE. The CDR3 loop spans 16 amino acids. Trimming cost V 0 bases and J 4 bases, with 14 bases left between them. This CDR3 reads CASSVGRGASYNEQFF. In DNA form, the CDR3 reads TGTGCCAGCAGCGTAGGTCGGGGGGCGAGTTACAATGAGCAGTTCTTC.

The J gene is TRBJ1-2, the V gene TRBV7-8; the D gene is possibly TRBD1 (5 bases). The CDR3 consists of 13 residues. Germline loops: CDR1 SGHVS, CDR2 FQNEAQ. V was trimmed by 5 bases and J by 3 bases, leaving 10 bases between them. The CDR3 loop is CASSQGMDYGYTF. The CDR3 DNA sequence: TGTGCCAGCAGCCAGGGAATGGACTATGGCTACACCTTC.

The chain is built from TRBV7-2 and TRBJ1-2; tentatively, D is TRBD1 (6 bases). This CDR3 comprises 13 residues. Germline V gene data show CDR1 as SGHTA and CDR2 as FQGNSA. V lost 3 bases to trimming and J lost 4 bases, with 9 bases between them. The CDR3 is CASSFGQFYGYTF. The CDR3 DNA is TGTGCCAGCAGCTTTGGACAGTTCTATGGCTACACCTTC.

J is TRBJ2-7 and V is TRBV5-4; 8 bases line up with TRBD2. Trimming took 4 bases from V and 3 from J; bases not matched to a gene: 9. Germline CDR1 reads SGHNT; CDR2 reads YYREEE (reference sequence). The CDR3 spans 15 residues. The CDR3 loop is CASSPGGRIGYEQYF. The CDR3 DNA is TGTGCCAGCAGCCCGGGGGGGCGGATAGGCTACGAGCAGTACTTC.

This clone was seen a handful of times. The chain employs TRBV2 and TRBJ1-4; D gene unclear. Germline V gene data show CDR1 as SNHLY and CDR2 as FYNNEI. With 5 bases removed from V and 6 bases from J, the gap between germline ends came to 13 bases. There are 14 residues in the CDR3. The CDR3 region has the DNA TGTGCCAGCAGTTCGAGTAGCGACGATGAAAAACTGTTTTTT. Amino acid sequence: CASSSSSDDEKLFF.

The V gene is TRBV3-1 (or the pseudogene TRBV3-2), the J gene TRBJ1-5, with TRBD1 as a possible D gene (6 bases). The ends were cut back, 0 bases at V and 6 bases at J, with 12 bases in the middle. From germline, CDR1 is LGHDT and CDR2 YNNKEL (reference sequence). There are 15 residues in the CDR3. The CDR3 loop reads CASSQDATGGQPQHF. CDR3 DNA: TGTGCCAGCAGCCAAGATGCGACAGGTGGTCAGCCCCAGCATTTT.